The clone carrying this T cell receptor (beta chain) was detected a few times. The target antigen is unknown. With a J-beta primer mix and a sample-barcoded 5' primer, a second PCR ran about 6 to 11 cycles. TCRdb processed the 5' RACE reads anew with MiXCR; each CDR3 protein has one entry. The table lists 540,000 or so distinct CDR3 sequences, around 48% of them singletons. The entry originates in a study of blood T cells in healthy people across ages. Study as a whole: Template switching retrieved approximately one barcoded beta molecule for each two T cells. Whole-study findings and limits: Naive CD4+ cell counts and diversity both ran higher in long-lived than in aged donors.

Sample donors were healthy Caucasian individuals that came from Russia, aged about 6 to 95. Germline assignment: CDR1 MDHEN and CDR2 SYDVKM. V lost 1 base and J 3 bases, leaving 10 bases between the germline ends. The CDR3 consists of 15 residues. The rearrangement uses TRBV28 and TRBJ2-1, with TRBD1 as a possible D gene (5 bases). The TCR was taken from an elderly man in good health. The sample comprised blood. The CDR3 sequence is CASSLSGKFYNEQFF. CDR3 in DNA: TGTGCCAGCAGTTTATCAGGGAAGTTCTACAATGAGCAGTTCTTC. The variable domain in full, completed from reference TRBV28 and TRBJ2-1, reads DVKVTQSSRYLVKRTGEKVFLECVQDMDHENMFWYRQDPGLGLRLIYFSYDVKMKEKGDIPEGYSVSREKKERFSLILESASTNQTSMYLCASSLSGKFYNEQFFGPGTRLTVL.